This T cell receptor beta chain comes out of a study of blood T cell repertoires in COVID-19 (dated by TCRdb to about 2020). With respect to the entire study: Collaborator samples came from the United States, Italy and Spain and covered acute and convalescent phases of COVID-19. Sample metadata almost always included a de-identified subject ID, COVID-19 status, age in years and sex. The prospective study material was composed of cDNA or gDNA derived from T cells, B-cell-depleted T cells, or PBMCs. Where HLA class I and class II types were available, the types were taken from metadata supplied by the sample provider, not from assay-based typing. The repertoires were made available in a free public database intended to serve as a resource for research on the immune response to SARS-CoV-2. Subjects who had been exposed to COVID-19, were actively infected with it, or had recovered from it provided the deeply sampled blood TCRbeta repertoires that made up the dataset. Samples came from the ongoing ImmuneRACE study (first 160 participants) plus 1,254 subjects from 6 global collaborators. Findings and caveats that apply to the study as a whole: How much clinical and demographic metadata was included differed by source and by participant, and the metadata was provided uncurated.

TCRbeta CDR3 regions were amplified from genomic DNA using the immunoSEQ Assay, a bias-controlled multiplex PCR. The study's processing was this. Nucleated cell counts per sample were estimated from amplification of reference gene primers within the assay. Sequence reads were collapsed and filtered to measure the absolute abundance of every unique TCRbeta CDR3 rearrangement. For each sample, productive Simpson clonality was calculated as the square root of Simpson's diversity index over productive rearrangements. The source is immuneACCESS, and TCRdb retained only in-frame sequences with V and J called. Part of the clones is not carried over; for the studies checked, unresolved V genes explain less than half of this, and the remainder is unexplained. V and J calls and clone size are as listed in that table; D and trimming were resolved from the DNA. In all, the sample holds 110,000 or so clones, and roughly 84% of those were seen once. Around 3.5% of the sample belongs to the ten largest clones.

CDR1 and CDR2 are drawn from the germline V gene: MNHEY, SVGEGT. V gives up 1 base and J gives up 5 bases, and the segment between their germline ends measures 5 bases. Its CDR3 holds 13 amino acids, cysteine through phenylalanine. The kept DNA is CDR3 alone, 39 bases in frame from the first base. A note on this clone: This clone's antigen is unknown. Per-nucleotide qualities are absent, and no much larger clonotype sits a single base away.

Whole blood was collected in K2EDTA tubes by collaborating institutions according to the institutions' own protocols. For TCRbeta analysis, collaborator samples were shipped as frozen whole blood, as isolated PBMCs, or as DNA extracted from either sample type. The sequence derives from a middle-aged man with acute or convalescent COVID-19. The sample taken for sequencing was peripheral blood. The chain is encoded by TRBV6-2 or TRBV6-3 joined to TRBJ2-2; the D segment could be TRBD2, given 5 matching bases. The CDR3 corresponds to CASSYWRTGELFF. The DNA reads TGTGCCAGCAGTTACTGGAGGACCGGGGAGCTGTTTTTT.